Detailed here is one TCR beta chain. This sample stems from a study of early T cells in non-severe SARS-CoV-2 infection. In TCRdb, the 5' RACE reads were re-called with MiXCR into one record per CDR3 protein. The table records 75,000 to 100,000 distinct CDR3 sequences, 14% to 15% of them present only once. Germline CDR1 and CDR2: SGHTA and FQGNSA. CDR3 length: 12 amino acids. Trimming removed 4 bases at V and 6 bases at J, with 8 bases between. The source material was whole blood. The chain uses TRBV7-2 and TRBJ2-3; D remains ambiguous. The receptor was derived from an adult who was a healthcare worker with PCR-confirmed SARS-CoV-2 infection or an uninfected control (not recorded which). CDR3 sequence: CASSWFGDTQYF. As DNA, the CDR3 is TGTGCCAGCAGCTGGTTTGGGGATACGCAGTATTTT. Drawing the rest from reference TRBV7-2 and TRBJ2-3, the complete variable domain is GAGVSQSPSNKVTEKGKDVELRCDPISGHTALYWYRQSLGQGLEFLIYFQGNSAPDKSGLPSDRFSAERTGGSVSTLTIQRTQQEDSAVYLCASSWFGDTQYFGPGTRLTVL.